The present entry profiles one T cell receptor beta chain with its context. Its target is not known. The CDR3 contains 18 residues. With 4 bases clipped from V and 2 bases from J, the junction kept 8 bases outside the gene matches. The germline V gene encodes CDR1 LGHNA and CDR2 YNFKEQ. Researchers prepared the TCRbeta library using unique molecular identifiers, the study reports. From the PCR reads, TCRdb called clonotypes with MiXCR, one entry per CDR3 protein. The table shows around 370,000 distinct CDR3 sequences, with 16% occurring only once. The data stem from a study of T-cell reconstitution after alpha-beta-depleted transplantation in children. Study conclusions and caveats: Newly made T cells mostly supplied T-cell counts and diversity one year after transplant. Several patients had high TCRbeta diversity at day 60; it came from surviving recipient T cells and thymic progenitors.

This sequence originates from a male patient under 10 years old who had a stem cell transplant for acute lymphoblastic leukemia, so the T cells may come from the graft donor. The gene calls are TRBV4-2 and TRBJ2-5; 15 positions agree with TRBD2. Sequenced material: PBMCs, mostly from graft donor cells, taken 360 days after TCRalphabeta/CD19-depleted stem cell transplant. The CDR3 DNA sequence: TGTGCCAGCAGCCCGTGGACTAGCGGGAGGGCCGCGCAAGAGACCCAGTACTTC. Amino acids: CASSPWTSGRAAQETQYF.